Included here is one TCR beta chain sequence, with context. Data came from immunoSEQ multiplex PCR; TCRdb stores just in-frame clones and leaves some out. The sample has 30,000 or so clones, 85% seen once. The data were obtained in a study of STAT5B mutations in CD4+ large granular lymphocyte leukemia. Germline CDR1 MNHEY, CDR2 SVGAGI. V lost 4 bases, J lost 7 bases, and 3 bases stayed unmatched. The CDR3 loop spans 14 amino acids. Sample: CD4+ T cells from blood buffy coats. The clonotype comes from a human donor in good health. This sequence joins TRBV6-5 and TRBJ2-2, with 10 bases fitting TRBD1. The CDR3 loop reads CASSWDRGIGELFF. The CDR3 DNA reads TGTGCCAGCAGTTGGGACAGGGGCATCGGGGAGCTGTTTTTT.